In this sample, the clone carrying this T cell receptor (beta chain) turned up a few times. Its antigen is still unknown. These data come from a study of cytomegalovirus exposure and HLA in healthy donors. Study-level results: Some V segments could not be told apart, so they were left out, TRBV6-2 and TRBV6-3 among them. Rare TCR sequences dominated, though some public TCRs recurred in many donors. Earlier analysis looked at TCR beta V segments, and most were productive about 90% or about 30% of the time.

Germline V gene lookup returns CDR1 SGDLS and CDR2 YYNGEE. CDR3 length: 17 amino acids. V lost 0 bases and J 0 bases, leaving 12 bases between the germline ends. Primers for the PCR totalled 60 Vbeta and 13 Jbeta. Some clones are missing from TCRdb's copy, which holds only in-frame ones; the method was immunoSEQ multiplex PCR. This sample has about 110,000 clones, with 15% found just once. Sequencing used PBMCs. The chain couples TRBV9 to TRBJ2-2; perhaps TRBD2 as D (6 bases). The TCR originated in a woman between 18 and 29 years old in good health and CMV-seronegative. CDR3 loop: CASSVADGGANTGELFF. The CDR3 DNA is TGTGCCAGCAGCGTAGCCGATGGAGGGGCGAACACCGGGGAGCTGTTTTTT.